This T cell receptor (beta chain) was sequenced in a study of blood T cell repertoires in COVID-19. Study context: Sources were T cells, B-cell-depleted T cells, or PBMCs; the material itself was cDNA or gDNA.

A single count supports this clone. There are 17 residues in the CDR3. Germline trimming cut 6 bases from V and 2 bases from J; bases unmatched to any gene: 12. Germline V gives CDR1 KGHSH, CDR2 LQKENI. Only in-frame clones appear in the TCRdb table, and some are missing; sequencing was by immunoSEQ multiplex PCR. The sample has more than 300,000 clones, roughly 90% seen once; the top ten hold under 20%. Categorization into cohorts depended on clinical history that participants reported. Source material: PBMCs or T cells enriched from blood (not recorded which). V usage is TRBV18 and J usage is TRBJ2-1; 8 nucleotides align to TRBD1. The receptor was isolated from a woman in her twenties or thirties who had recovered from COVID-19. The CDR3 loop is CASSKPQGARTYNEQFF. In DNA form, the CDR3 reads TGTGCCAGCTCTAAACCCCAGGGGGCGAGGACCTACAATGAGCAGTTCTTC.